This TCR beta chain was identified in a study of shared clonotypes between healthy human individuals. Study findings and constraints: Generally, estimated richness proved larger in naive subsets than it did in memory subsets.

Remarks on this clone: Antigen unknown.

TCRdb's copy holds only in-frame clones and misses some; the assay was immunoSEQ multiplex PCR. This sample has 2 million to 2.5 million clones, with 90% to 96% found just once. The length of the CDR3 is 14 residues. V was pared by 4 bases and J by 3 bases, with 10 bases between. Germline lookup yields CDR1 SNHLY and CDR2 FYNNEI. The V gene is TRBV2, the J gene TRBJ1-5; D gene unclear. Sample: naive CD4+ T cells sorted from blood. Subset here: CD45RA+ positively selected. The TCR originated in a man younger than 35 in good health. DNA for the CDR3: TGTGCCAGCAGTGGGGATGGCCCCAATCAGCCCCAGCATTTT. Translated, it gives CASSGDGPNQPQHF.